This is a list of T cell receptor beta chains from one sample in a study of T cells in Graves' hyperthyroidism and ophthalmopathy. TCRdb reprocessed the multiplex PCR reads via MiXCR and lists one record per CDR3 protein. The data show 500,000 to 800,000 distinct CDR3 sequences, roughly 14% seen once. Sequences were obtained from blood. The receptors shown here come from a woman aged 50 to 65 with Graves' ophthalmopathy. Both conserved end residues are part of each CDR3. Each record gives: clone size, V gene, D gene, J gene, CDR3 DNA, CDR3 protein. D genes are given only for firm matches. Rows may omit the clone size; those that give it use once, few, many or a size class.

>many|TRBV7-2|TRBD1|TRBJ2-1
TGTGCCAGCATCTACAGGGGAGAGGGCTACAATGAGCAGTTCTTC
CASIYRGEGYNEQFF
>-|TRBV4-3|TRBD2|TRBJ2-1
TGCGCCAGCAGCCAAGTAGCGGGAGGGCGTTACAATGAGCAGTTCTTC
CASSQVAGGRYNEQFF
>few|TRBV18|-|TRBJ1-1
TGTGCCAGCTCACCAAAGGCAGGGAACACTGAAGCTTTCTTT
CASSPKAGNTEAFF
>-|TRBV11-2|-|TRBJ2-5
TGTGCCAGTGGGACATACTCCGAAGAGACCCAGTACTTC
CASGTYSEETQYF
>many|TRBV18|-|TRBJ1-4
TGTGCCAGCTCACGGCCGAATGAAAAACTGTTTTTT
CASSRPNEKLFF
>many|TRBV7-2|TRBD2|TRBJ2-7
TGTGCCAGCAGCTTAGATGACACTAGCGGGAGTATACTAAACGAGCAGTACTTC
CASSLDDTSGSILNEQYF
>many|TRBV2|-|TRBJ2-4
TGTGCCAGCAGTGCTGACCCACGAGGGCAGTTTTTTCAGTACTTC
CASSADPRGQFFQYF
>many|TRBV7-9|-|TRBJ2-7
TGTGCCAGCAGCTTAGTTTCCGGGACCAACTCCTACGAGCAGTACTTC
CASSLVSGTNSYEQYF
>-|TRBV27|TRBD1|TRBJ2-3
TGTGCCAGCCGAGGTACAGGGGTTCAGCCCCAGCTCCGAACAGGGGGTAGCACAGATACGCAGTATTTT
CASRGTGVQPQLRTGGSTDTQYF
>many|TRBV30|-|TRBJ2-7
TGTGCCTGGAGTGTGCTTAGCTCCTACGAGCAGTACTTC
CAWSVLSSYEQYF
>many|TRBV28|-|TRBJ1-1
TGTGCCAGCAGCACAGACAGAGGTGAAGCTTTCTTT
CASSTDRGEAFF
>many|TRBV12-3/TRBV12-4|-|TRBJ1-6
TGTGCCAGCAGTTTATCAGGGAGCAGCTCCTATAATTCACCCCTCCACTTT
CASSLSGSSSYNSPLHF
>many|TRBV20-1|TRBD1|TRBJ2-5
TGCAGTGCTAGATACCAGGGGGCAGGGTACTTC
CSARYQGAGYF
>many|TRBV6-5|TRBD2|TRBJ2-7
TGTGCCAGCAGTTACTCTAGCGGGCTTTCCTACGAGCAGTACTTC
CASSYSSGLSYEQYF
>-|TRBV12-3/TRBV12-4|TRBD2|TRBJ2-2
TGTGCCAGCAGTTTGGGGACTAGCGGGAGGTTTAGGGGAGCCGGGGAGCTGTTTTTT
CASSLGTSGRFRGAGELFF
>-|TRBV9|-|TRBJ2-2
TGTGCCAGCAGCGGAACTAGCCGGGTCGGGGAGCTGTTTTTT
CASSGTSRVGELFF
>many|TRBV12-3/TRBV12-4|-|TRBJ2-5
TGTGCCAGCAGTTTCAACAGGGAGACCCAGTACTTC
CASSFNRETQYF
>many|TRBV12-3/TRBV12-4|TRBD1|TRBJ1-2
TGTGCCGCCTGCCGGACAGGGGTAATGGGCTACACCTTC
CAACRTGVMGYTF
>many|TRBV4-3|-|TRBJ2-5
TGCGCCAGCAGCCAAGAGGGGAGGCCAGAGACCCAGTACTTC
CASSQEGRPETQYF
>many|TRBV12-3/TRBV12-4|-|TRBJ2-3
TGTGCCAGCAGAGTGTTGGATACGCAGTATTTT
CASRVLDTQYF
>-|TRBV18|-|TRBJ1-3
TGTGCCAGCTCAGACCAGGGACTTGGAAACACCATATATTTT
CASSDQGLGNTIYF
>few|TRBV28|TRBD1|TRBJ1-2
TGTGCCAGCAGTCAGGGGGCGAGTGTCGGTGGCTACACCTTC
CASSQGASVGGYTF
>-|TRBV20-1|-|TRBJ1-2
TGCAGTGCTAGAGCGGGACTCTATGGCTACACCTTC
CSARAGLYGYTF
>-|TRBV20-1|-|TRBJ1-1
TGCAGTGCTAGAGATCTGGGGAACACTGAAGCTTTCTTT
CSARDLGNTEAFF
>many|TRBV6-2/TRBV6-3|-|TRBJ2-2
TGTGCCAGCATTAGGCGGTTGGGAACCGGGGAGCTGTTTTTT
CASIRRLGTGELFF
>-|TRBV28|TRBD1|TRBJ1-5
TGTGCCAGCAGTTTTCCGACAGGGGCTCACAATCAGCCCCAGCATTTT
CASSFPTGAHNQPQHF
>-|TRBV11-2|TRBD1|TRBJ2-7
TGTGCCAGCAGCTTACGCCGGGACAGGAGCTCCTACGAGCAGTACTTC
CASSLRRDRSSYEQYF
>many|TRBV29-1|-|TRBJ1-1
TGCAGCGTTGAAACGAGAATGAACACTGAAGCTTTCTTT
CSVETRMNTEAFF
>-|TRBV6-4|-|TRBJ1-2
TGTGCCAGCAGTGACTCGTGGGGCAATGGCTACACCTTC
CASSDSWGNGYTF
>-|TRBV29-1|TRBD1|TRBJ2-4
TGCAGCGTTGAGCTCCGGGACAGGGGAAACATTCAGTACTTC
CSVELRDRGNIQYF
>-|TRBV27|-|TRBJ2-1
TGTGCCAGCAGTTCCGCTCTAGCCCGGTCCTACAATGAGCAGTTCTTC
CASSSALARSYNEQFF
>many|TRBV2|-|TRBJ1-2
TGTGCCACCCAAATAATCTCCAGTCCTAACTATGGCTACACCTTC
CATQIISSPNYGYTF
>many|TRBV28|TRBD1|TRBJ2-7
TGTGCCAGCAGTTTCTCCGGGACAGGGGGGCTCGAGCAGTACTTC
CASSFSGTGGLEQYF
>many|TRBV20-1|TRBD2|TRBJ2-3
TGCAGTGCTCCCCCCACTAGCGGGAGTCGGAGAGATACGCAGTATTTT
CSAPPTSGSRRDTQYF
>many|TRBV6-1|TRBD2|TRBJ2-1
TGTGCCAGCAGAGGTAAAAGCGGGAGGTATCGCAATGAGCAGTTCTTC
CASRGKSGRYRNEQFF
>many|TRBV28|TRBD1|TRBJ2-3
TGTGCCAGCAGTTCTCCGGGACAGGGGGATACGCAGTATTTT
CASSSPGQGDTQYF
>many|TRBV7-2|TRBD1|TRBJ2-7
TGTGCCAGCAGCTTACCGGGACAGGGGGGGTCCTACGAGCAGTACTTC
CASSLPGQGGSYEQYF
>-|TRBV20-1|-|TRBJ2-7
TGCAGTGCTAGAGATCAGGGCTCCTACGAGCAGTACTTC
CSARDQGSYEQYF
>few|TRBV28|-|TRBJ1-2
TGTGCCAGCAGCAGGGGCTCCCCTGGCTACACCTTC
CASSRGSPGYTF
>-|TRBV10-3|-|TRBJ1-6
TGTGCCATCAGTGATGGAAGGAGCTCCTATAATTCACCCCTCCACTTT
CAISDGRSSYNSPLHF
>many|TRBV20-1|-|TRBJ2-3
TGCAGTGCTAGAGATCTCTTCAGGGACGGCACAGATACGCAGTATTTT
CSARDLFRDGTDTQYF
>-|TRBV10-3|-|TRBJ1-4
TGTGCCATCAAGGCCGCAACTAATGAAAAACTGTTTTTT
CAIKAATNEKLFF